These 28 T cell receptor beta chains came from one sample sequenced in a study of cytomegalovirus exposure and HLA in healthy donors. Method: immunoSEQ multiplex PCR; TCRdb's copy keeps in-frame clones and lacks some. The sample comprises roughly 130,000 clones, 80% to 90% of which are singletons, and 9% to 9.5% rests with the top ten. The sequenced sample consisted of PBMCs. All receptors derive from a woman under 30 in good health and CMV-seropositive.

The V gene is TRBV28, the J gene TRBJ1-2; 8 nucleotides match TRBD1. From germline, CDR1 is MDHEN and CDR2 SYDVKM. The CDR3 extends over 12 amino acids. The junction had 8 bases not matched to a gene; V was cut back by 10 bases and J by 7 bases. The CDR3 sequence: CATYGGTGGYTF. CDR3 coding DNA: TGTGCCACCTACGGGGGGACAGGTGGCTACACCTTC.

The chain has TRBV9 and TRBJ1-3, with D unresolved. Germline CDR1 SGDLS, CDR2 YYNGEE. Between the trimmed V and J ends, which lost 0 bases and 0 bases, there was a span of 10 bases. The CDR3 runs to 16 residues. CDR3 DNA sequence: TGTGCCAGCAGCGTAGTGGCAGGTCTCTCTGGAAACACCATATATTTT. Its translation: CASSVVAGLSGNTIYF.

V usage is TRBV5-1 and J usage is TRBJ2-5; D is ambiguous. Germline CDR1 reads SGHRS; CDR2 reads YFSETQ. The CDR3 is made up of 12 amino acids. The V end lost 7 bases, the J end lost 7 bases, and 14 bases lay between the germline ends. CDR3 DNA sequence: TGCGCCAGCCGCCGGTCGTCACGGACCCAGTACTTC. Encoded protein: CASRRSSRTQYF.

The chain joins TRBV28 to TRBJ2-7, with D tentatively TRBD2 (6 bases). Trimming cost V 3 bases and J 1 base, with 13 bases left between them. The CDR3 is 15 amino acids. Germline V gene sequence: CDR1 MDHEN, CDR2 SYDVKM. CDR3: CASSFAAGRSYEQYF. In nucleotides, the CDR3 is TGTGCCAGCAGTTTCGCGGCAGGGAGGTCCTACGAGCAGTACTTC.

The J gene is TRBJ1-5, the V gene TRBV6-4; no reliable D call. Germline loops: CDR1 MRHNA, CDR2 SNTAGT. The CDR3 has 13 amino acids. The ends were cut back, 5 bases at V and 5 bases at J, with 10 bases in the middle. The CDR3, as DNA: TGTGCCAGCAGTCGTGAGGCGTATCAGCCCCAGCATTTT. Residues: CASSREAYQPQHF.

A single count supports this clone. The chain links TRBV21-1 to TRBJ1-3; the tabulated D call, TRBD1, remains unverified against the DNA. TRBV21-1 is tagged as a pseudogene. This CDR3 is built from 15 residues. This CDR3 reads CASSSPSGAGNTIYF. CDR3 in DNA: TGTGCCAGCAGCTCCCCGTCAGGGGCGGGAAACACCATATATTTT.

The CDR3 spells CASSWQFNQPQHF. The CDR3, as DNA: TGCGCCAGCAGCTGGCAGTTCAATCAGCCCCAGCATTTT. The V gene is TRBV4-1, the J gene TRBJ1-5; D not certain. The CDR3 extends over 13 amino acids. The germline V gene encodes CDR1 MGHRA and CDR2 YSYEKL. Trimming pared 5 bases from V and 3 bases from J, leaving 8 bases between.

The chain carries TRBV4-1 and TRBJ1-5; TRBD1 matches at 11 bases. V dropped 3 bases and J dropped 2; count of bases not matched to a gene: 3. This CDR3 has 16 amino acids. Germline values: CDR1 MGHRA, CDR2 YSYEKL. DNA for the CDR3: TGCGCCAGCAGCCAGGGACAGGGGGAAGGCAATCAGCCCCAGCATTTT. Protein: CASSQGQGEGNQPQHF.

CDR3 residues: CASTPYRAGTNEKLFF. The CDR3 coding sequence is TGTGCCAGCACCCCTTATCGGGCAGGGACTAATGAAAAACTGTTTTTT. The chain uses TRBV7-8 and TRBJ1-4, with D tentatively TRBD1 (5 bases). CDR3 length equals 16 residues. The V and J ends lost 7 bases and 2 bases respectively, with 17 bases between them. The V gene's germline CDR1 is SGHVS and CDR2 FQNEAQ.

The genes are TRBV10-3 and TRBJ1-4; no definite D call. The CDR3 runs to 13 residues. Germline V CDR1 and CDR2: ENHRY, SYGVKD. Trimming stripped 3 bases from V and 5 bases from J, with 7 bases between. The CDR3 DNA reads as TGTGCCATCAGTGAATTGGAGAATGAAAAACTGTTTTTT. It is translated as CAISELENEKLFF.

In its sample, this clone was seen once. V gene TRBV6-6 combines with J gene TRBJ2-7; TRBD1 is a possible D gene (5 bases). The V end lost 1 base, the J end lost 3 bases, and 10 bases lay between the germline ends. CDR3 length: 14 residues. Germline V gene lookup returns CDR1 MNHNY and CDR2 SVGAGI (reference sequence). CDR3 loop: CASSYWTTDYEQYF. The CDR3, as DNA: TGTGCCAGCAGTTACTGGACAACCGACTACGAGCAGTACTTC.

The V gene is TRBV5-1, the J gene TRBJ1-2; D is undetermined. Trimming removed 0 bases at V and 4 bases at J, with 10 bases between. This CDR3 has 14 residues. The germline V gene has CDR1 SGHRS and CDR2 YFSETQ. CDR3 amino acids: CASSLDLGSYGYTF. CDR3 DNA sequence: TGCGCCAGCAGCTTGGATCTGGGGAGCTATGGCTACACCTTC.

This rearrangement joins TRBV6-5 to TRBJ2-7; 7 bases fit TRBD1. Germline CDR1 is MNHEY and CDR2 is SVGAGI. V lost 6 bases to trimming and J lost 6 bases; unmatched junction nucleotides: 8. CDR3 size: 13 residues. The CDR3 protein is CASRPRGSAEQYF. The CDR3 DNA reads as TGTGCCAGCAGGCCCAGGGGGTCAGCCGAGCAGTACTTC.

The rearrangement links TRBV7-6 to TRBJ2-1; 12 nucleotides line up with TRBD2. CDR1 and CDR2 (germline): SGHVS, FNYEAQ. J was trimmed by 2 bases and V by 3 bases; bases with no gene match: 5. The CDR3 totals 17 residues. CDR3 in amino acids: CASSFDGTSGPYNEQFF. The CDR3, as DNA: TGTGCCAGCAGCTTTGACGGGACTAGCGGGCCCTACAATGAGCAGTTCTTC. The variable domain in full, with the rest retrieved from reference TRBV7-6 and TRBJ2-1, is GAGVSQSPRYKVTKRGQDVALRCDPISGHVSLYWYRQALGQGPEFLTYFNYEAQQDKSGLPNDRFSAERPEGSISTLTIQRTEQRDSAMYRCASSFDGTSGPYNEQFFGPGTRLTVL.

The chain is built from TRBV6-6 and TRBJ1-1, with D hard to call. CDR1 and CDR2 (germline): MNHNY, SVGAGI (reference sequence). The CDR3 consists of 16 residues. V was cut by 5 bases and J by 1 base, with 17 bases left in between. The CDR3 nucleotides read TGTGCCAGCAGTCCAGTGGCCGCTCCAGAGAACACTGAAGCTTTCTTT. Translation: CASSPVAAPENTEAFF.

This sequence joins TRBV29-1 and TRBJ1-1; D not certain. Germline V CDR1 and CDR2: SQVTM, ANQGSEA. V lost 8 bases and J lost 11, with 18 bases in between. This CDR3 has 11 amino acids. The CDR3 sequence: CSLSSSGFAFF. For the CDR3, the DNA is TGCAGCCTCTCATCATCAGGCTTTGCTTTCTTT.

The chain carries TRBV9 and TRBJ2-5, with 8 bases aligning to TRBD2. The junction had 3 bases not matched to a gene; V was cut back by 3 bases and J by 2 bases. The CDR3 is 14 residues long. Germline V gene sequence: CDR1 SGDLS, CDR2 YYNGEE. The CDR3 DNA sequence: TGTGCCAGCAGCGCTACTAGCGGACAAGAGACCCAGTACTTC. This encodes CASSATSGQETQYF.

V usage is TRBV9 and J usage is TRBJ1-3, with a possible D match to TRBD1 (5 bases). CDR3 size: 15 residues. Per the germline V gene, CDR1 is SGDLS and CDR2 is YYNGEE. Trimming took 3 bases from V and 2 from J, leaving 12 bases between them. The CDR3 coding sequence is TGTGCCAGCAGCGCCCGGGGGATACCTGGAAACACCATATATTTT. Protein product: CASSARGIPGNTIYF.

This chain connects TRBV10-2 to TRBJ2-1; a weak D match, TRBD1 (7 bases). Germline CDR1 reads WSHSY; CDR2 reads SAAADI. The CDR3 contains 16 residues. Trimming pared 0 bases from V and 3 bases from J, leaving 12 bases between. The CDR3 DNA sequence: TGCGCCAGCAGTGAGTCTTTCCAGGGGGGCTACAATGAGCAGTTCTTC. Protein: CASSESFQGGYNEQFF.

The gene calls are TRBV4-3 and TRBJ1-2; no firm D call. This CDR3 has 15 amino acids. V was shortened by 0 bases and J by 3 bases, with 11 bases between the two germline ends. Germline V gene lookup returns CDR1 LGHNA and CDR2 YSLEER. CDR3 bases: TGCGCCAGCAGCCAAGATTTCGAGGATTACTATGGCTACACCTTC. It translates to CASSQDFEDYYGYTF.

This clone was observed once. V is TRBV7-9 and J is TRBJ2-6; 7 positions match TRBD1. The CDR3 consists of 15 residues. The V gene's germline CDR1 is SEHNR and CDR2 FQNEAQ (reference sequence). Losses at the gene ends were 2 bases for V and 2 bases for J; bases not matched to a gene: 0. The chain's CDR3 is CASSLTGAGANVLTF. The CDR3 bases are TGTGCCAGCAGCTTAACAGGGGCTGGGGCCAACGTCCTGACTTTC.

This chain connects TRBV7-6 to TRBJ2-5; TRBD2 matches 15 bases. J lost 0 bases, V lost 5 bases, and 13 bases had no gene match. The CDR3 is made up of 20 amino acids. Germline lookup yields CDR1 SGHVS and CDR2 FNYEAQ. The CDR3 spells CASSSSAGLAGGRHQETQYF. The CDR3 DNA follows: TGTGCCAGCAGCAGCAGCGCGGGACTAGCGGGGGGCCGGCACCAAGAGACCCAGTACTTC.

This chain uses TRBV6-6 with TRBJ1-2, with D possibly TRBD1 on 5 matching bases. The germline gives CDR1 MNHNY, CDR2 SVGAGI (reference sequence). The CDR3 is 15 residues long. V was trimmed by 0 bases and J by 8 bases, leaving 16 bases between them. CDR3 region: CASSYSGPKREGYTF. DNA of the CDR3: TGTGCCAGCAGTTACTCGGGGCCCAAACGGGAGGGCTACACCTTC.

The V call is TRBV6-1, the J call TRBJ1-1; a possible D gene is TRBD1 (5 bases). This CDR3 comprises 12 residues. Germline V gives CDR1 MNHNS, CDR2 SASEGT. Deletions cut 5 bases from V and 8 bases from J, with 12 bases between. CDR3 region: CASSLWGGEAFF. DNA for the CDR3: TGTGCCAGCAGTTTATGGGGGGGGGAAGCTTTCTTT.

The gene calls are TRBV5-5 and TRBJ2-5, with TRBD1 matching over 9 bases. The V and J ends lost 2 bases and 5 bases, in that order; junction bases with no gene match: 7. Per the germline V gene, CDR1 is SGHKS and CDR2 is YYEKEE (reference sequence). There are 15 residues in the CDR3. CDR3 sequence (DNA): TGTGCCAGCAGCTTATTCACAGGGGGCGTCGAGACCCAGTACTTC. Amino acids: CASSLFTGGVETQYF.

The chain joins TRBV9 to TRBJ2-3, with TRBD2 identical over 11 bases. Per germline, CDR1 SGDLS and CDR2 YYNGEE. The CDR3 extends over 16 amino acids. V trimming: 0 bases; J trimming: 8 bases; junction bases outside the gene matches: 8. CDR3 region: CASSVASSGGSVTQYF. CDR3 nucleotide sequence: TGTGCCAGCAGCGTAGCTTCTAGCGGGGGGTCTGTTACGCAGTATTTT.

The gene calls are TRBV6-5 and TRBJ1-4; TRBD1 is a possible D gene (6 bases). Germline-derived CDR1 and CDR2 are MNHEY and SVGAGI. Trimming stripped 6 bases from V and 6 bases from J, with 14 bases between. The CDR3 consists of 14 residues. CDR3 amino acids: CASSHRAADEKLFF. CDR3 in DNA: TGTGCCAGCAGCCACAGGGCCGCCGATGAAAAACTGTTTTTT.

This sequence joins TRBV6-1 and TRBJ1-1; 7 nucleotides line up with TRBD1. V trimming: 3 bases; J trimming: 5 bases; junction bases outside the gene matches: 0. Germline values: CDR1 MNHNS, CDR2 SASEGT. This CDR3 is built from 12 residues. CDR3 coding DNA: TGTGCCAGCAGTGAGACAGGGACTGAAGCTTTCTTT. Translated: CASSETGTEAFF.